In this sample, the clone carrying this T cell receptor (beta chain) turned up once. This specimen comes from a study of blood T cell repertoires in COVID-19. Study at large: The cDNA or gDNA used as material had been derived from T cells, B-cell-depleted T cells, or PBMCs.

V shed 3 bases and J 3 bases; nucleotides not matched to a gene: 7. Germline CDR1 and CDR2: KGHDR and SFDVKD. The CDR3 length is 16 residues. The data were produced by immunoSEQ multiplex PCR, yet TCRdb's version contains in-frame clones alone and is incomplete. This sample carries around 70,000 clones, about four fifths of them seen once, and the ten largest clones take approximately 4.4%. Sequencing used peripheral blood. J is TRBJ2-7 and V is TRBV24-1; the match to TRBD1 covers 10 bases. This sequence was found in a woman older than 75 with active or convalescent COVID-19. CDR3 sequence reads: CATSDPGTGDYYEQYF. CDR3 DNA: TGTGCCACCAGTGATCCCGGGACAGGGGACTACTACGAGCAGTACTTC.